These 32 T cell receptor beta chains share one sample of origin, sequenced in a study of early T cells in non-severe SARS-CoV-2 infection. MiXCR was run by TCRdb on the 5' RACE reads, yielding one entry per CDR3 protein. The sample records over 85,000 distinct CDR3 sequences, 10% to 15% being singletons. Sequences were derived from whole blood, sampled at baseline. These receptor sequences come from an adult who was a healthcare worker with PCR-confirmed SARS-CoV-2 infection or an uninfected control (not recorded which).

The chain recombines TRBV4-2 with TRBJ2-7, with 7 bases identical to TRBD1. The germline V gene has CDR1 LGHNA and CDR2 YNFKEQ. The CDR3 length is 15 residues. Unmatched junction bases numbered 6, after V lost 0 bases and J lost 4 bases. CDR3 nucleotides: TGTGCCAGCAGCCAAGAAGCAGGGGGTACGTACGAGCAGTACTTC. Translated, it gives CASSQEAGGTYEQYF.

This clonotype was counted many times. The chain joins TRBV27 to TRBJ1-1; 9 bases align to TRBD1. The CDR3 sequence is 14 residues long. V shed 4 bases, J shed 1 base, and the junction held 1 base outside the gene matches. Germline assignment: CDR1 MNHEY and CDR2 SMNVEV (reference sequence). This CDR3 reads CASSWTGANTEAFF. For the CDR3, the DNA is TGTGCCAGCAGTTGGACAGGGGCGAACACTGAAGCTTTCTTT.

This clonotype has just a few counts. The chain is built from TRBV5-1 and TRBJ2-5; 12 bases agree with TRBD2. The V segment lost 3 bases and the J segment 5 bases; nucleotides outside the gene matches: 5. The CDR3 covers 15 residues. The germline CDR1 and CDR2 sequences are SGHRS and YFSETQ. CDR3 protein: CASSSSGGASETQYF. The DNA of the CDR3 is TGCGCCAGCAGCTCTAGCGGGGGGGCTTCGGAGACCCAGTACTTC.

This clonotype was observed a handful of times. V is TRBV5-1 and J is TRBJ2-6, with TRBD1 identical over 8 bases. CDR3 length: 17 residues. V lost 3 bases, J lost 0 bases, and 5 bases stayed unmatched. Germline V gives CDR1 SGHRS, CDR2 YFSETQ. The CDR3 reads CASSWGTGHSGANVLTF. CDR3 nucleotides: TGCGCCAGCAGCTGGGGGACAGGCCACTCTGGGGCCAACGTCCTGACTTTC.

V and J are TRBV13 and TRBJ2-1; 11 bases map to TRBD2. This CDR3 contains 16 residues. In germline, CDR1 is PRHDT, CDR2 FYEKMQ (reference sequence). J was trimmed by 4 bases and V by 5 bases; bases with no gene match: 7. The CDR3 bases are TGTGCCAGCAGCCCCCCCGGGACTAGCGGATACAATGAGCAGTTCTTC. Amino acids: CASSPPGTSGYNEQFF.

This clonotype was observed a handful of times. The J gene is TRBJ2-3, the V gene TRBV29-1, with 7 bases aligning to TRBD2. The CDR3 is 14 residues long. The junction had 5 bases not matched to a gene; V was cut back by 4 bases and J by 1 base. Germline values: CDR1 SQVTM, CDR2 ANQGSEA. This chain's CDR3 is CSVVGLAGTDTQYF. CDR3 coding DNA: TGCAGCGTTGTAGGGCTAGCGGGCACAGATACGCAGTATTTT.

The DNA for the CDR3 is TGTGCCAGCAGCCTACGGATTAACACTGAAGCTTTCTTT. Protein: CASSLRINTEAFF. This chain uses TRBV11-1 with TRBJ1-1; no firm D call. This CDR3 has 13 residues. The germline V gene has CDR1 SGHAT and CDR2 FQDESV (reference sequence). Trimming stripped 5 bases from V and 2 bases from J, with 9 bases between.

The V and J genes are TRBV20-1 and TRBJ2-2, with D perhaps matching TRBD2 (6 bases). Trimming shortened V by 3 bases and J by 3 bases, and 11 bases separated the two germline ends. CDR3 length: 14 amino acids. CDR1 is DFQATT, CDR2 SNEGSKA, per germline (reference sequence). CDR3 in amino acids: CSASRDSDTGELFF. The CDR3 region has the DNA TGCAGTGCTAGTAGGGACTCCGACACCGGGGAGCTGTTTTTT.

This clonotype was counted only a few times. DNA of the CDR3: TGCGCCAGCAGCCGAGGAAGGTCCGGGGCCAACGTCCTGACTTTC. Its protein is CASSRGRSGANVLTF. V is TRBV5-1 and J is TRBJ2-6; D not certain. Per germline, CDR1 SGHRS and CDR2 YFSETQ. Trimming stripped 4 bases from V and 4 bases from J, with 12 bases between. CDR3 length: 15 amino acids.

This clonotype came up a few times. This chain connects TRBV5-1 to TRBJ2-7; a possible D gene is TRBD1 (5 bases). CDR3 length: 15 amino acids. Trimming took 3 bases from V and 7 from J, leaving 20 bases between them. CDR1 is SGHRS and CDR2 is YFSETQ in the germline V gene. In nucleotides, the CDR3 is TGCGCCAGCAGCTCCGACAGCTCGCAGGGCCAGGAGCAGTACTTC. Amino acids: CASSSDSSQGQEQYF.

There are many counts of this clonotype. This chain joins TRBV19 and TRBJ2-7; D unresolved. Germline V gene lookup returns CDR1 LNHDA and CDR2 SQIVND (reference sequence). There are 12 residues in the CDR3. V was trimmed by 2 bases and J by 6 bases, leaving 8 bases between them. Here the CDR3 reads CASSIRGSEQYF. The CDR3 DNA reads as TGTGCCAGTAGTATACGAGGAAGCGAGCAGTACTTC.

V and J are TRBV19 and TRBJ2-1, with D maybe TRBD2 (5 bases). Between the trimmed V and J ends, which lost 4 bases and 0 bases, there was a span of 10 bases. From germline, CDR1 is LNHDA and CDR2 SQIVND (reference sequence). The CDR3 length is 15 residues. This CDR3 is CASSNYEGSYNEQFF. The DNA for the CDR3 is TGTGCCAGTAGTAATTACGAGGGCTCCTACAATGAGCAGTTCTTC.

This clonotype was picked up a small number of times. V gene TRBV6-2 or TRBV6-3 combines with J gene TRBJ1-2; 9 nucleotides agree with TRBD1. J gave up 3 bases and V 7 bases, and 12 bases lay outside the gene matches. CDR3 length: 16 residues. From germline, CDR1 is MNHEY and CDR2 SVGEGT. The CDR3 DNA sequence: TGTGCCAGCACCAGTCATGGGACAGGGACGCACTATGGCTACACCTTC. Translation: CASTSHGTGTHYGYTF.

The gene calls are TRBV6-5 and TRBJ2-3; tentatively, D is TRBD1 (6 bases). This CDR3 contains 14 residues. Germline-derived CDR1 and CDR2 are MNHEY and SVGAGI. Trimming cost V 2 bases and J 5 bases, with 11 bases left between them. The DNA for the CDR3 is TGTGCCAGCAGTTACCTGGGGGCGGGAGATACGCAGTATTTT. Translation gives CASSYLGAGDTQYF.

The chain recombines TRBV30 with TRBJ2-5; D is possibly TRBD1 (5 bases). The CDR3 sequence is 13 residues long. CDR1 and CDR2 from the germline V gene are GTSNPN and SVGIG (reference sequence). Trimming left V 3 bases short and J 5 bases short, with 13 bases between. The CDR3 DNA is TGTGCCTGGAGCCAGGGCCGCGTGGAGACCCAGTACTTC. Amino acid sequence: CAWSQGRVETQYF.

This clonotype has only one observation. V and J are TRBV27 and TRBJ2-7; no definite D call. Germline V lookup: CDR1 MNHEY, CDR2 SMNVEV (reference sequence). The CDR3 sequence is 14 residues long. Deletions cut 5 bases from V and 0 bases from J, with 11 bases between. This CDR3 is CASSSTPGSYEQYF. CDR3 DNA: TGTGCCAGCAGTAGCACCCCCGGCTCCTACGAGCAGTACTTC.

This sequence joins TRBV7-2 and TRBJ1-2; TRBD1 matches 7 bases. The V and J ends lost 5 bases and 4 bases, in that order; junction bases with no gene match: 4. Germline V gene sequence: CDR1 SGHTA, CDR2 FQGNSA. The CDR3 consists of 13 residues. The CDR3 bases are TGTGCCAGCAGCCCCGACAGGGTCTATGGCTACACCTTC. Protein: CASSPDRVYGYTF. Variable domain in full (rest from reference TRBV7-2 and TRBJ1-2): GAGVSQSPSNKVTEKGKDVELRCDPISGHTALYWYRQSLGQGLEFLIYFQGNSAPDKSGLPSDRFSAERTGGSVSTLTIQRTQQEDSAVYLCASSPDRVYGYTFGSGTRLTVV.

J is TRBJ1-1 and V is TRBV5-5; D is undetermined. Per germline, CDR1 SGHKS and CDR2 YYEKEE (reference sequence). V lost 3 bases to trimming and J lost 7 bases, with 10 bases between them. The CDR3 consists of 12 residues. DNA of the CDR3: TGTGCCAGCAGCTATTGGAAAATTGAAGCTTTCTTT. Its translation: CASSYWKIEAFF.

This clonotype was picked up a small number of times. J is TRBJ2-1 and V is TRBV20-1; the match to TRBD2 covers 13 bases. The J segment lost 8 bases and the V segment lost 2 bases, leaving 6 bases of the junction unmatched. The CDR3 totals 15 residues. Looked up from germline, CDR1 is DFQATT and CDR2 is SNEGSKA (reference sequence). The CDR3, as DNA: TGCAGTGCTAGATCCGGACTAGCGGGAGACGATGAGCAGTTCTTC. This sequence encodes CSARSGLAGDDEQFF.

This clonotype is categorized as medium-sized (0.01 to 0.1%). The V call is TRBV27, the J call TRBJ1-6; D not resolved. V shed 5 bases and J shed 9 bases, with 11 bases lying between them. Germline CDR1 MNHEY, CDR2 SMNVEV (reference sequence). The CDR3 is 13 amino acids. In DNA form, the CDR3 reads TGTGCCAGCAGTCCACAACCTTTTTCACCCCTCCACTTT. This translates into CASSPQPFSPLHF.

This clonotype was counted only a few times. This chain joins TRBV12-3 or TRBV12-4 and TRBJ1-2; TRBD1 agrees at 8 bases. The CDR3 has 15 residues. Trimming at V came to 3 bases and at J to 5 bases, leaving 8 bases not matched to a gene. The CDR3 is CASSFSGGAKYGYTF. The CDR3 nucleotides are TGTGCCAGCAGTTTTTCAGGGGGCGCCAAATATGGCTACACCTTC.

The chain couples TRBV11-2 to TRBJ2-1, with 9 bases that match TRBD2. Germline loops: CDR1 SGHAT, CDR2 FQNNGV. The CDR3 totals 14 residues. V shed 4 bases and J 7 bases; nucleotides not matched to a gene: 5. DNA of the CDR3: TGTGCCAGCAGCTCATTAGCGGGAGCGAATGAGCAGTTCTTC. This gives the protein CASSSLAGANEQFF.

The genes are TRBV28 and TRBJ2-7, with 7 positions matching TRBD1. The CDR3 runs to 14 residues. V dropped 3 bases and J dropped 1; count of bases not matched to a gene: 3. Germline V gives CDR1 MDHEN, CDR2 SYDVKM. DNA for the CDR3: TGTGCCAGCAGTTTGACAGGGTATTCCTACGAGCAGTACTTC. It encodes CASSLTGYSYEQYF.

This clonotype was picked up many times. The chain couples TRBV6-5 to TRBJ2-7; D is unresolved. CDR3 length: 13 residues. Germline CDR1 and CDR2: MNHEY and SVGAGI. The V and J ends lost 0 bases and 2 bases respectively, with 5 bases between them. The CDR3 DNA is TGTGCCAGCAGTTACTCAGGGACCTACGAGCAGTACTTC. The encoded protein is CASSYSGTYEQYF.

This clonotype was counted many times. The V and J genes are TRBV6-1 and TRBJ1-2, with D possibly matching TRBD1 (5 bases). Germline loops: CDR1 MNHNS, CDR2 SASEGT. The V and J ends lost 8 bases and 4 bases respectively, with 11 bases between them. The CDR3 spans 12 residues. CDR3 residues: CASGRVSYGYTF. The CDR3 nucleotides read TGTGCCAGCGGCAGGGTGTCCTATGGCTACACCTTC.

In this sample, this clonotype turned up a few times. The chain carries TRBV29-1 and TRBJ1-1; possible D gene TRBD1, 6 bases. Trimming cost V 4 bases and J 1 base, with 19 bases left between them. Germline CDR1 and CDR2: SQVTM and ANQGSEA. This CDR3 contains 16 residues. The CDR3 DNA reads as TGCAGCGTTGCGGTATGGGGGGCTTTCGGGAACACTGAAGCTTTCTTT. This codes for CSVAVWGAFGNTEAFF. The full variable domain, with the rest looked up from reference TRBV29-1 and TRBJ1-1, is SAVISQKPSRDICQRGTSLTIQCQVDSQVTMMFWYRQQPGQSLTLIATANQGSEATYESGFVIDKFPISRPNLTFSTLTVSNMSPEDSSIYLCSVAVWGAFGNTEAFFGQGTRLTVV.

The chain combines TRBV3-1 with TRBJ2-5, with 9 bases lining up with TRBD1. The CDR3 runs to 15 residues. Trimming took 3 bases from V and 5 from J; bases not matched to a gene: 7. The germline gives CDR1 LGHDT, CDR2 YNNKEL (reference sequence). Here the CDR3 DNA reads TGTGCCAGCAGCCAGAACGGTGGGACAGGGGAGACCCAGTACTTC. It is translated as CASSQNGGTGETQYF.

Here the CDR3 DNA reads TGTGCCAGCAGTTTAGGACACCCTGGGGCCAACGTCCTGACTTTC. As protein: CASSLGHPGANVLTF. The J gene is TRBJ2-6, the V gene TRBV6-6; D possibly corresponds to TRBD1 (5 bases). This CDR3 is 15 amino acids long. V was clipped by 4 bases and J by 2 bases, with 9 bases between them. The germline V gene encodes CDR1 MNHNY and CDR2 SVGAGI (reference sequence).

The chain is built from TRBV3-1 and TRBJ1-5; TRBD1 might be the D (5 bases). This CDR3 spans 13 amino acids. Germline CDR1 and CDR2: LGHDT and YNNKEL (reference sequence). V was shortened by 4 bases and J by 4 bases, with 8 bases between the two germline ends. DNA for the CDR3: TGTGCCAGCAGCCGCAACAGGAATCAGCCCCAGCATTTT. This encodes CASSRNRNQPQHF.

The chain uses TRBV29-1 and TRBJ1-1, with 10 nucleotides matching TRBD1. CDR3 length: 13 residues. Unmatched junction bases numbered 5, after V lost 4 bases and J lost 6 bases. Germline lookup yields CDR1 SQVTM and CDR2 ANQGSEA. CDR3 amino acids: CSVGTGGLSEAFF. The CDR3 DNA reads TGCAGCGTTGGGACAGGGGGACTATCTGAAGCTTTCTTT.

The J gene is TRBJ1-4, the V gene TRBV7-9; unclear D gene. The CDR3 is 16 residues long. Germline V gene sequence: CDR1 SEHNR, CDR2 FQNEAQ (reference sequence). V was clipped by 5 bases and J by 4 bases, with 17 bases between them. The CDR3 here is CASSHRDQSLNEKLFF. In DNA, the CDR3 is TGTGCCAGCAGCCATAGGGATCAGTCCCTTAATGAAAAACTGTTTTTT.

This clonotype appeared a single time. The chain links TRBV2 to TRBJ2-1, with D unclear. V was pared by 7 bases and J by 8 bases, with 12 bases between. Germline lookup yields CDR1 SNHLY and CDR2 FYNNEI. This CDR3 has 12 amino acids. As DNA, the CDR3 is TGTGCCAGCACCCAACTGGTTGATGAGCAGTTCTTC. Protein: CASTQLVDEQFF.